A selection of T cell receptor beta chains follows, all from one sample in a study of human T cells and chemical hapten exposure. TCRdb recomputed calls from the 5' RACE reads with MiXCR, one row per CDR3 protein. This table has roughly 81,000 distinct CDR3 sequences, less than 9.5% appearing once. These receptors were obtained from a male donor in good health. Each CDR3 is given with its conserved first and last residue. D genes are given only for firm matches. Some rows have no size entry. The others give once, few or many, or a class for an expanded clone.

j_call | d_call | cdr3_length | clone_size | v_call | cdr3_nt | cdr3_aa
TRBJ2-3 | TRBD1 | 18 | few | TRBV6-1 | TGTGCCAGCAGACGTACTCTTGTCAGGGACAGCAGCACAGATACGCAGTATTTT | CASRRTLVRDSSTDTQYF
TRBJ1-1 | NA | 21 | NA | TRBV23-1 | TGCGCCAGCGGCTCCCCATCTAACCTTCGGGAAGTACTCACACTTAACACTGAAGCTTTCTTT | CASGSPSNLREVLTLNTEAFF
TRBJ2-7 | NA | 14 | many | TRBV7-9 | TGTGCCAGCAGCTTAGGGGACGTCTACTACGAGCAGTACTTC | CASSLGDVYYEQYF
TRBJ2-7 | NA | 13 | many | TRBV11-2 | TGTGCCAGCAGCTTAGGGGACAAATACGAGCAGTACTTC | CASSLGDKYEQYF
TRBJ2-7 | NA | 14 | few | TRBV4-2 | TGTGCCAGCAGCCAAGCAAGATTGGAGGGCGAGCAGTACTTC | CASSQARLEGEQYF
TRBJ2-3 | NA | 15 | NA | TRBV11-2 | TGTGCCAGCAGCTTAGCTAGCACCCTTCCAGATACGCAGTATTTT | CASSLASTLPDTQYF
TRBJ2-1 | NA | 12 | few | TRBV20-1 | TGCAGTGCCAGTCAGAGTTACAATGAGCAGTTCTTC | CSASQSYNEQFF
TRBJ1-2 | NA | 14 | NA | TRBV12-3/TRBV12-4 | TGTGCCAGCAGTTTTTGGGGACTTGACTATGGCTACACCTTC | CASSFWGLDYGYTF
TRBJ1-1 | TRBD1 | 13 | few | TRBV19 | TGTGCCAGTAGAAGTGGACAGGGCGCTCAAGCTTTCTTT | CASRSGQGAQAFF
TRBJ2-7 | TRBD2 | 16 | many | TRBV7-8 | TGTGCCAGCAGCCTGCACCCTAGCGGGAGTGCCCACGAGCAGTACTTC | CASSLHPSGSAHEQYF